This T cell receptor beta chain originates from a study of Ad26.COV2.S vaccination and SARS-CoV-2 variants. Overall study findings and caveats: Compared with placebo recipients, vaccine recipients had higher spike-specific TCR breadth. Total responses of T cells may have been underestimated by the analyses of TCR breadth and depth. Breadth, reportedly substantial, characterized the spike-specific CD8+ and CD4+ T cell responses after vaccination.

Noted treatment: some 20 received Ad26.COV2.S at low or high dose, single or two shots; about 5 received placebo; per-sample allocation not given. Vaccine and placebo recipients were sampled on day 63 after the first injection. An Ad26 vector that expressed Wuhan-strain SARS-CoV-2 spike constituted the vaccine. Concerning this clone: What it binds is unknown.

From germline, CDR1 is MNHEY and CDR2 SVGEGT. The CDR3 runs 17 residues. The V gene end was trimmed by 0 bases and the J gene end by 8 bases; junction bases not matched to a gene: 5. The assay was immunoSEQ multiplex PCR, and TCRdb's table has in-frame clones only and misses some. The sample holds around 450,000 clones, around 90% seen once. The rearrangement links TRBV6-2 or TRBV6-3 to TRBJ2-1, with 15 bases lining up with TRBD2. Sequenced here: peripheral blood, sampled in a trial of Ad26.COV2.S vaccine versus placebo. This clonotype originated in a person between 18 and 60 years old who received the Ad26.COV2.S COVID-19 vaccine or a placebo. CDR3 in DNA: TGTGCCAGCAGTTACTCAGGGACTAGCGGGAGGCCTTATGAGCAGTTCTTC. It yields the protein CASSYSGTSGRPYEQFF.